A few counts support the clone carrying this T cell receptor beta chain. The junction departs from the called germline gene at one end, perhaps through a read error. Germline values: CDR1 SGHDT, CDR2 YYEEEE. The CDR3 has 12 residues. Three rounds of nested PCR, following a modified ARM-PCR protocol, produced the TCRbeta library. From the multiplex PCR reads, TCRdb called clonotypes with MiXCR, one entry per CDR3 protein. The sample holds about 77,000 distinct CDR3 sequences, more than 65% seen once. The template was RNA from unsorted bulk tissue. The normal lung tissue was taken more than 3 cm from the tumor edge. The sample belongs to a study of tumor and adjacent non-tumor tissue in lung cancer. Across the whole study: There were some 11 adenocarcinoma, a couple of squamous cell carcinoma and 1 small cell lung cancer cases.

V is TRBV5-6 and J is TRBJ2-1, with a tentative D call TRBD2 (5 bases). This TCR was recovered from a man between 70 and 80 years old with non-small cell lung cancer. The sample comprised distant non-tumor lung tissue. This chain's CDR3 is CTSSTRAGEQFF. Here the CDR3 DNA reads TGTACCAGCAGCACTAGGGCTGGTGAGCAGTTCTTC.